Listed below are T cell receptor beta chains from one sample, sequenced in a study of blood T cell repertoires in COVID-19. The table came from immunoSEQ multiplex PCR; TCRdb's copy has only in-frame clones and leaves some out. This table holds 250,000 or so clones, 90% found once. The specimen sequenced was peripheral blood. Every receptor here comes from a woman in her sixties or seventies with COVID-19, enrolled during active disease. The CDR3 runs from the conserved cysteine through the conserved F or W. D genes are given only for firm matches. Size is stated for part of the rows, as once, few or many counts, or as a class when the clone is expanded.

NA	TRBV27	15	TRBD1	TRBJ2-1	CASSWTGVVLNEQFF	TGTGCCAGCAGTTGGACAGGGGTGGTCCTCAATGAGCAGTTCTTC
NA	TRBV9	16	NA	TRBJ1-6	CASSVGNGGGNSPLHF	TGTGCCAGCAGCGTAGGAAACGGGGGTGGTAATTCACCCCTCCACTTT
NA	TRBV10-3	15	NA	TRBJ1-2	CAISESRTVIDGYTF	TGTGCCATCAGTGAGTCCCGGACAGTTATCGATGGCTACACCTTC
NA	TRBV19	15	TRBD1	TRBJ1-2	CASSPRTGGNIGYTF	TGTGCCAGTAGTCCGCGGACAGGGGGCAATATCGGCTACACCTTC
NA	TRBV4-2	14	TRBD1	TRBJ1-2	CASSRAGQGVDYTF	TGTGCCAGCAGCCGAGCCGGACAGGGAGTAGACTACACCTTC
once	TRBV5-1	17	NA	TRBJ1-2	CASSLEVESAINYGYTF	TGCGCCAGCAGCTTGGAAGTAGAGTCTGCCATTAACTATGGCTACACCTTC
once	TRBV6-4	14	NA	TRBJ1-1	CASRRTARNTEAFF	TGTGCCAGCAGGCGGACAGCCAGGAACACTGAAGCTTTCTTT
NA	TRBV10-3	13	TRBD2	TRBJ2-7	CAISASGDVEQYF	TGTGCCATCAGTGCCAGCGGGGATGTCGAGCAGTACTTC
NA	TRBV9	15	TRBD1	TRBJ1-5	CASSASGGAAQPQHF	TGTGCCAGCAGCGCCTCAGGGGGCGCCGCTCAGCCCCAGCATTTT
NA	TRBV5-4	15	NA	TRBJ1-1	CASSHYPARGTEAFF	TGTGCCAGCAGCCATTACCCAGCCCGGGGGACTGAAGCTTTCTTT
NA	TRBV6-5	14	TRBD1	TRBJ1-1	CASKNRGTNTEAFF	TGTGCCAGCAAGAACAGGGGGACGAACACTGAAGCTTTCTTT
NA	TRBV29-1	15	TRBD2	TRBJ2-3	CSVEMGLAGTDTQYF	TGCAGCGTTGAAATGGGACTAGCGGGCACAGATACGCAGTATTTT
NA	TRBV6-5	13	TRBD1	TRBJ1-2	CASNPGTGYGYTF	TGTGCCAGCAACCCGGGGACAGGGTATGGCTACACCTTC
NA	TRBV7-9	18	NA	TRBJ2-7	CASSLGGNILRSSYEQYF	TGTGCCAGCAGCTTAGGAGGGAACATCCTAAGGAGCTCCTACGAGCAGTACTTC
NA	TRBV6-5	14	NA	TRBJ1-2	CASSRLGTNHGYTF	TGTGCCAGCAGTCGCCTCGGGACAAACCATGGCTACACCTTC
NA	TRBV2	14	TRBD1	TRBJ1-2	CASSRDRGNWGYTF	TGTGCCAGTTCTAGGGACAGGGGAAATTGGGGCTACACCTTC
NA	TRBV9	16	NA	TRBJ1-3	CASSVEVGAPGNTIYF	TGTGCCAGCAGCGTAGAGGTGGGGGCGCCCGGAAACACCATATATTTT
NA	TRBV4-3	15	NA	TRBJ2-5	CASSHQVELQETQYF	TGCGCCAGCAGCCATCAGGTCGAGTTGCAAGAGACCCAGTACTTC
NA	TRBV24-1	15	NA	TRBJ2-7	CATSDPRTGDYEQYF	TGTGCCACCAGTGACCCTCGGACGGGGGACTACGAGCAGTACTTC
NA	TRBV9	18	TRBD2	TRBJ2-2	CASSVVSGGGPNTGELFF	TGTGCCAGCAGCGTAGTGTCGGGGGGGGGCCCGAACACCGGGGAGCTGTTTTTT
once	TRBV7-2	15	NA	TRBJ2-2	CASSQTNWNTGELFF	TGTGCCAGCAGCCAGACAAATTGGAACACCGGGGAGCTGTTTTTT
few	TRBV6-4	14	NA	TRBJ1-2	CASSAEGIGYGYTF	TGTGCCAGCAGTGCGGAGGGAATAGGCTATGGCTACACCTTC
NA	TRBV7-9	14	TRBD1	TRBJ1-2	CASSQGQGFFGYTF	TGTGCCAGCAGTCAAGGACAGGGCTTTTTTGGCTACACCTTC
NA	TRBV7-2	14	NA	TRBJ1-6	CASTDSGYNSPLHF	TGTGCCAGCACCGATTCGGGGTATAATTCACCCCTCCACTTT
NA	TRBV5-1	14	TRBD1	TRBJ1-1	CASGLRDRNTEAFF	TGCGCCAGCGGACTCCGGGACAGGAACACTGAAGCTTTCTTT
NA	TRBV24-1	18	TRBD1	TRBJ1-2	CATPRRQNRDRDRYGYTF	TGTGCCACCCCTCGCCGTCAAAACCGGGACAGGGACCGCTATGGCTACACCTTC
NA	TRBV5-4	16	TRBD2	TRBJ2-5	CASSIGTSGEWETQYF	TGTGCCAGCAGCATCGGGACTAGCGGGGAGTGGGAGACCCAGTACTTC
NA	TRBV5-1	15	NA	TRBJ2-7	CASSTSPDRTYEQYF	TGCGCCAGCAGCACCTCTCCTGACAGGACCTACGAGCAGTACTTC
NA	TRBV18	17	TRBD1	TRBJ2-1	CASSPPTGGFSYNEQFF	TGTGCCAGCTCACCACCGACAGGGGGGTTCTCCTACAATGAGCAGTTCTTC
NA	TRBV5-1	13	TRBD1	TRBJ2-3	CASRTGSTDTQYF	TGCGCCAGCCGGACAGGGAGCACAGATACGCAGTATTTT
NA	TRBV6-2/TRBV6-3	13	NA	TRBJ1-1	CASSPNTNTEAFF	TGTGCCAGCAGTCCCAACACGAACACTGAAGCTTTCTTT
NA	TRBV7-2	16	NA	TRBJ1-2	CASSLKFRPGWWGYTF	TGTGCCAGCAGCTTAAAATTCCGACCGGGGTGGTGGGGCTACACCTTC
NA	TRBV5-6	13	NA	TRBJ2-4	CASSLEKGDIQYF	TGTGCCAGCAGCTTGGAGAAGGGGGACATTCAGTACTTC
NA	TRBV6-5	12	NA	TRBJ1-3	CASHAGGNTIYF	TGTGCCAGTCATGCCGGTGGAAACACCATATATTTT
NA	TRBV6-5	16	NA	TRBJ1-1	CASSYVQQLTNTEAFF	TGTGCCAGCAGTTACGTACAGCAATTAACTAACACTGAAGCTTTCTTT
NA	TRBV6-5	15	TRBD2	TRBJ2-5	CASRLSGGSQETQYF	TGTGCCAGCCGACTTAGCGGGGGGTCTCAAGAGACCCAGTACTTC
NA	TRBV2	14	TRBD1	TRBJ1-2	CASKILGQGPGYTF	TGTGCCAGCAAGATTCTGGGACAGGGGCCTGGCTACACCTTC
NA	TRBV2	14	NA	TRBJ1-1	CASSEPQQDTEAFF	TGTGCCAGCAGTGAGCCTCAGCAGGACACTGAAGCTTTCTTT
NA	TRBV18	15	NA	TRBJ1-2	CASSPSRRTDYGYTF	TGTGCCAGCTCACCATCCCGAAGGACAGACTATGGCTACACCTTC
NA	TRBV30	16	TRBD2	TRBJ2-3	CAWGGSGGASTDTQYF	TGTGCCTGGGGGGGGAGCGGGGGAGCTAGCACAGATACGCAGTATTTT
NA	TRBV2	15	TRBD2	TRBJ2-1	CASSPSWRGANEQFF	TGTGCCAGCAGTCCATCCTGGCGGGGGGCCAATGAGCAGTTCTTC
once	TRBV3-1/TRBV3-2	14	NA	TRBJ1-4	CASSQSETNEKLFF	TGTGCCAGCAGCCAGAGCGAAACTAATGAAAAACTGTTTTTT
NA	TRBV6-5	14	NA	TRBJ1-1	CASSPRTVNTEAFF	TGTGCCAGCAGCCCCCGGACAGTGAACACTGAAGCTTTCTTT
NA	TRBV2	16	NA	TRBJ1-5	CASSERGTGSNQPQHF	TGTGCCAGCAGTGAAAGGGGAACAGGGAGCAATCAGCCCCAGCATTTT
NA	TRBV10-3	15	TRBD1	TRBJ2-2	CAINSDRSNTGELFF	TGTGCCATCAACTCGGACAGGAGTAACACCGGGGAGCTGTTTTTT
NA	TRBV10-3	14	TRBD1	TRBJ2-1	CAISPRQGDVEQFF	TGTGCCATCAGTCCTCGACAGGGGGATGTTGAGCAGTTCTTC
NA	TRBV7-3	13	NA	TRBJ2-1	CASSLTVRDEQFF	TGTGCCAGCAGCTTGACTGTGCGGGATGAGCAGTTCTTC
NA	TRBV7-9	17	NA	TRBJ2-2	CASRPLIVYRNTGELFF	TGTGCCAGCAGGCCTCTTATAGTGTACAGGAACACCGGGGAGCTGTTTTTT
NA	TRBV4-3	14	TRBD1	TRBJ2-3	CASSRTGSTDTQYF	TGCGCCAGCAGCCGGACAGGCTCCACAGATACGCAGTATTTT
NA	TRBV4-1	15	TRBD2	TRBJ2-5	CASSQASGGVETQYF	TGCGCCAGCAGCCAAGCGAGCGGGGGGGTAGAGACCCAGTACTTC
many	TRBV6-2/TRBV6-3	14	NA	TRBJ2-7	CASSFKNRDYEQYF	TGTGCCAGCAGTTTTAAGAACCGCGACTACGAGCAGTACTTC
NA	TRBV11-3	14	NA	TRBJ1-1	CASSGRAPDTEAFF	TGTGCCAGCAGCGGGCGGGCCCCGGACACTGAAGCTTTCTTT
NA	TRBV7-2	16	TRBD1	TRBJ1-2	CASSLGPQRQGNGYTF	TGTGCCAGCAGCTTAGGCCCTCAGAGACAGGGAAATGGCTACACCTTC
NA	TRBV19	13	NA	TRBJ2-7	CASRGLGSSEQYF	TGTGCCAGTCGGGGACTGGGGAGTAGCGAGCAGTACTTC
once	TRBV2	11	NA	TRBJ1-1	CATTRDTEAFF	TGTGCCACAACGAGGGACACTGAAGCTTTCTTT
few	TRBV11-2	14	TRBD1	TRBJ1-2	CASSSGTVIYGYTF	TGTGCCAGCAGCTCGGGGACAGTTATCTATGGCTACACCTTC
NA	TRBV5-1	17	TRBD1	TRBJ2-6	CASSSGTGNTGANVLTF	TGCGCCAGCAGCTCCGGGACAGGGAATACTGGGGCCAACGTCCTGACTTTC
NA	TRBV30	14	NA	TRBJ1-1	CAWSFGVGGSIAFF	TGTGCCTGGAGTTTTGGAGTTGGGGGGTCAATAGCTTTCTTT
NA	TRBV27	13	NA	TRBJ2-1	CASSRGSYNEQFF	TGTGCCAGCAGTAGGGGATCCTACAATGAGCAGTTCTTC
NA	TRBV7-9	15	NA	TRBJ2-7	CASSPLGGPSYEQYF	TGTGCCAGCAGCCCCTTGGGGGGGCCCTCCTACGAGCAGTACTTC